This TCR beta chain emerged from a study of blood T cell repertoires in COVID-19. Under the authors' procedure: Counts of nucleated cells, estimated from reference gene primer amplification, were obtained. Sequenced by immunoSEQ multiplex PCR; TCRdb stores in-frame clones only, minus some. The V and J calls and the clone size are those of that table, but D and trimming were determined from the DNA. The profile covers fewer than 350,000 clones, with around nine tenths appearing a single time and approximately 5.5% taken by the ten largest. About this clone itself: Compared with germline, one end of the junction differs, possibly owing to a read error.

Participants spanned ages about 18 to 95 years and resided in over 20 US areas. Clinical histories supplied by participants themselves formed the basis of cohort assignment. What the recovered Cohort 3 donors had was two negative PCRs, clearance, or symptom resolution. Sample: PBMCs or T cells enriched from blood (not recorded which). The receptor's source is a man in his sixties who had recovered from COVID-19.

CDR3 bases: TGTGCCATCAGTTCCCCCGCCGGGACACACTATGGCTACACCTTC. Its translation is CAISSPAGTHYGYTF. This chain uses TRBV6-2 or TRBV6-3 with TRBJ1-2, with D possibly being TRBD1 (6 bases). This CDR3 region has 15 residues. Per germline, CDR1 MNHEY and CDR2 SVGEGT.